The present T cell receptor beta chain was sequenced within a study of tumor-infiltrating lymphocytes in primary liver carcinoma. Study-level background: Donors underwent surgery for histopathologically diagnosed primary liver carcinoma. Stage T1-T3 N0M0 tumors measured roughly 4.2 to 10 cm at most. Sample yields, roughly 3.5 to 7.13 million productive TCRbeta reads, were similar across the tissue types.

The authors took blood RNA from unsorted whole blood and also extracted germline DNA. Those patients suffered from chronic HBV infection and were treatment-naive. This clonotype has a single count. This CDR3 fails to terminate in the conserved phenylalanine or tryptophan, so it likely reflects a read error. A constant-region primer served to make TCR beta cDNA from around 540 ng total RNA. Modified slightly, ARM-PCR produced TCR beta libraries over three nested multiplex PCR rounds. TCRdb used MiXCR to reprocess the multiplex PCR reads, holding one entry per CDR3 protein. Here the sample spans under 200,000 distinct CDR3 sequences, about 65% being singletons. Source material: peripheral blood. This TCR was sampled from a woman aged 60 to 75 with primary liver carcinoma and hepatitis B virus infection.

The CDR3 DNA reads TGTGCCAGCAGCCAAGTGGGAGTCGGGGGACCTGAAGCTTTCCTT. Its translation is CASSQVGVGGPEAFL. The rearrangement joins TRBV4-2 to TRBJ1-1; weak D call: TRBD1 (5 bases). The germline gives CDR1 LGHNA, CDR2 YNFKEQ. Trimming took off 1 base at V and 6 bases at J, with 15 bases between the two ends. The CDR3 has 15 residues.